The sequence of this T cell receptor beta chain was determined in a study of cytomegalovirus exposure and HLA in healthy donors. The wider study: Genotyping of roughly 400 donors showed that 65% to 90% belonged to the Caucasian-associated ancestry cluster. Study-wide findings and caveats: The study put 150 to 200 TCR beta chains on its list as cytomegalovirus-associated. In a later analysis, an Asian-associated ancestry cluster reportedly showed fewer N-insertions than the roughly 710-donor mean. In a later analysis, V- and J-gene trimming of beta chains associated with a DCLRE1C missense variant, replicated independently.

The PCR was carried out with 60 Vbeta primers and 13 Jbeta primers. Libraries were prepared by immunoSEQ multiplex PCR; TCRdb keeps only in-frame clonotypes and omits some of them. The table lists over 100,000 clones, 50% to 80% of them singletons. Points on this clone: Its antigen remains unknown.

The germline V gene encodes CDR1 LNHDA and CDR2 SQIVND (reference sequence). V lost 6 bases and J 9 bases, leaving 18 bases between the germline ends. The CDR3 contains 13 residues. This receptor was identified in a woman aged 40 to 50 in good health and CMV-seropositive. Sequenced input: PBMCs. This sequence joins TRBV19 and TRBJ2-7, with D possibly matching TRBD2 (6 bases). In DNA form, the CDR3 reads TGTGCCAGTAGGGGAGAGGAGGGCTTGGCGCAGTACTTC. This codes for CASRGEEGLAQYF.